This T cell receptor beta chain was observed in a study of blood T cell repertoires in COVID-19. The wider study: Sources were T cells, B-cell-depleted T cells, or PBMCs; the material itself was cDNA or gDNA.

The germline V gene encodes CDR1 SGHTA and CDR2 FQGTGA. Deletions cut 5 bases from V and 7 bases from J, with 11 bases between. The CDR3 contains 13 residues. Seattle cases were enrolled at active infection and followed longitudinally. Under the authors' procedure: Amplification of reference gene primers was used by the study to estimate nucleated cell counts. Profiling relied on immunoSEQ multiplex PCR, and the TCRdb table lists in-frame clones only, not all of them. V and J calls plus clone size are reproduced from that table; the DNA served to infer D and trimming. The repertoire consists of some 240,000 clones, with roughly 76% occurring once and the leading ten covering 7.5% to 8%.

The receptor was isolated from an elderly woman with COVID-19, enrolled during active disease. This chain links TRBV7-3 with TRBJ2-2; D might be TRBD1 (6 bases). Material for sequencing was peripheral blood. The CDR3 loop is CASSLGGDGELFF. CDR3 DNA sequence: TGTGCCAGCAGCCTAGGGGGAGACGGGGAGCTGTTTTTT.